These T cell receptor beta chains were read from a single sample in a study of blood T cell repertoires in COVID-19. Assay used: immunoSEQ multiplex PCR; TCRdb lists only in-frame clones, some missing. The data show fewer than 250,000 clones, approximately 84% seen once. The sample comprised peripheral blood. The origin of the receptors is a man over 45 with acute or convalescent COVID-19. The CDR3 runs from the conserved cysteine through the conserved F or W. Each record gives: clone size, D gene, V gene, J gene, CDR3 DNA, CDR3 protein. D genes are given only for firm matches. Only part of the rows carry a size: once, few, many, or a class if the clone is expanded.

>.|.|TRBV2|TRBJ2-3
TGTGCCAGCAGTGCGGGGGGCCTTATCACAGATACGCAGTATTTT
CASSAGGLITDTQYF
>.|TRBD2|TRBV6-5|TRBJ2-1
TGTGCCAGCAGCGATCTGGGACTAGCGGCCAATGAGCAGTTCTTC
CASSDLGLAANEQFF
>few|.|TRBV7-8|TRBJ1-3
TGTGCCAGCAGCTTCGCCTTGACTATTGGGACACCTGGAAACACCATATATTTT
CASSFALTIGTPGNTIYF
>.|TRBD2|TRBV7-8|TRBJ2-7
TGTGCCAGCAGCTTCGAAGAAGTGAGACTAGCGGGAGCTCACGAGCAGTACTTC
CASSFEEVRLAGAHEQYF
>.|.|TRBV10-3|TRBJ1-2
TGTGCCCTACACGGGGGGAACGGCTACACCTTC
CALHGGNGYTF
>.|.|TRBV10-3|TRBJ2-2
TGTGCCATCAGTGAGTCGGTTTTCGGGGGAATGAACACCGGGGAGCTGTTTTTT
CAISESVFGGMNTGELFF
>.|.|TRBV5-1|TRBJ1-1
TGCGCCAGCAGCTCCTGGCAGGGAGCGGGAACTGAAGCTTTCTTT
CASSSWQGAGTEAFF
>few|TRBD1|TRBV5-1|TRBJ1-3
TGCGCCAGCTCGCGGGGGGACAGTAGCTCTGGAAACACCATATATTTT
CASSRGDSSSGNTIYF
>.|TRBD2|TRBV2|TRBJ2-1
TGTGCCAGCAGTGGTGGGACTAGCGGGATGGTTGAGCAGTTCTTC
CASSGGTSGMVEQFF
>.|.|TRBV5-1|TRBJ2-2
TGCGCCAGCAGCTTGGAGGGGCAGCCAACGTTTTTT
CASSLEGQPTFF
>.|TRBD2|TRBV30|TRBJ2-7
TGTGCCTGGAGCTCCCGGGCGGGGGGAGGTCGGGAGCAGTACTTC
CAWSSRAGGGREQYF
>.|TRBD2|TRBV5-4|TRBJ2-7
TGTGCCAGCAGCGGGAAGCGGGATAGCTCCTACGAGCAGTACTTC
CASSGKRDSSYEQYF
>once|TRBD1|TRBV19|TRBJ1-2
TGTGCCAGCACTTACAGGGGAGGAGGCTACACCTTC
CASTYRGGGYTF
>.|.|TRBV5-4|TRBJ2-5
TGTGCCAGCAGCTTGGTTTTAACAGGAGAAGAGACCCAGTACTTC
CASSLVLTGEETQYF
>.|TRBD1|TRBV10-3|TRBJ2-7
TGTGCCATCAGTGAGTCGGGACAGGGGTACGAGCAGTACTTC
CAISESGQGYEQYF
>.|TRBD2|TRBV3-1/TRBV3-2|TRBJ2-1
TGTGCCAGCAGCCACCCCAGGCCTAGCGGGAGTAATGAGCAGTTCTTC
CASSHPRPSGSNEQFF
>.|TRBD1|TRBV5-1|TRBJ2-3
TGCGCCAGCAGCCCCGCCTCCGGGACAGGTGTTATCGTATGGCCGTATTTT
CASSPASGTGVIVWPYF
>.|.|TRBV5-4|TRBJ1-6
TGTGCCAGCAGCTTACCGGGCTCCTATAATTCACCCCTCCACTTT
CASSLPGSYNSPLHF
>few|.|TRBV7-3|TRBJ2-7
TGTGCCAGCAGCCCGTCCGTAACAGGGCCCTACGAGCAGTACTTC
CASSPSVTGPYEQYF
>.|.|TRBV4-1|TRBJ1-6
TGCGCCAGCAGCCAGATGGCGTGGGGCGATTCACCCCTCCACTTT
CASSQMAWGDSPLHF
>few|TRBD1|TRBV19|TRBJ2-2
TGTGCCAGTACCCAGGGACAGGTGAACACCGGGGAGCTGTTTTTT
CASTQGQVNTGELFF